This T cell receptor beta chain was identified in a study of PD-L1 blockade in urothelial cancer. Study as a whole: Timepoints chosen for blood analysis were 3 weeks (second dose) and 6 weeks after treatment start.

Clones were read by immunoSEQ multiplex PCR, and TCRdb kept only the in-frame ones, dropping some. Altogether more than 45,000 clones are present, about three quarters being singletons, with the ten largest covering under 4.5%. There are 15 residues in the CDR3. Germline V gene data show CDR1 as SGHDT and CDR2 as YYEEEE. The V gene end was trimmed by 6 bases and the J gene end by 5 bases; junction bases not matched to a gene: 7. Time point given: pretreatment peripheral blood. Patients had urothelial carcinoma that was locally advanced or metastatic. V gene TRBV5-6 combines with J gene TRBJ2-2; 10 bases match TRBD1. The starting material was PBMCs, obtained around atezolizumab (anti-PD-L1) treatment. The sequence derives from a man in his sixties or seventies with urothelial cancer. Written as DNA, the CDR3 is TGTGCCAGCACCAGACAGGGGGCGCCGACCGGGGAGCTGTTTTTT. It codes for CASTRQGAPTGELFF.